This T cell receptor beta chain was identified in a study of immune cell composition in non-small cell lung cancer. Only one count was recorded for this clone. Generated by immunoSEQ multiplex PCR, the TCRdb table keeps only in-frame clones and is missing some. This sample has several thousand clones; over 75% occur once, and the top ten carry about 7.3%. This CDR3 comprises 16 residues. Trimming at V came to 0 bases and at J to 6 bases, leaving 12 bases not matched to a gene. Germline V gives CDR1 SGDLS, CDR2 YYNGEE. Sequencing used lung tumor tissue. This TCR came from a human donor with non-small cell lung cancer. The V and J genes are TRBV9 and TRBJ2-7; 7 positions agree with TRBD2. In nucleotides, the CDR3 is TGTGCCAGCAGCGTAGCCAGCGGGGTAGGGAGTAGCGAGCAGTACTTC. Its protein is CASSVASGVGSSEQYF.